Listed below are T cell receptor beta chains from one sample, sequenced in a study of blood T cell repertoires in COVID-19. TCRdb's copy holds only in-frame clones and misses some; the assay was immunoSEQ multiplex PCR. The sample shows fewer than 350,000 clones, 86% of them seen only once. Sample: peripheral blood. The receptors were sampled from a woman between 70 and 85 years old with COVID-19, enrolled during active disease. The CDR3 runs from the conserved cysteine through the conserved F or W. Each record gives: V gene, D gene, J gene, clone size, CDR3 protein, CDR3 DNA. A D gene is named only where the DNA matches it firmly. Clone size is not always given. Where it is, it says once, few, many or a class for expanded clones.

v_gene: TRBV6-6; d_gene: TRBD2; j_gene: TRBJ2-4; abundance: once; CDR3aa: CATAGAALNIQYF; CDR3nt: TGTGCCACCGCGGGAGCGGCCCTAAACATTCAGTACTTC
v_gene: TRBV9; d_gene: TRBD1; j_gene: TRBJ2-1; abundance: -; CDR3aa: CASSHQGAAYNEQFF; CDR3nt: TGTGCCAGCAGCCATCAGGGGGCGGCCTACAATGAGCAGTTCTTC
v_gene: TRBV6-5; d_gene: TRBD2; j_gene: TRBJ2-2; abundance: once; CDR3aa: CASRGSGGVSGELFF; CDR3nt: TGTGCCAGCAGGGGTAGCGGGGGGGTATCCGGGGAGCTGTTTTTT
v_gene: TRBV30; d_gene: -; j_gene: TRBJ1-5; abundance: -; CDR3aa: CAWSQKQGAEGNQPQHF; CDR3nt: TGTGCCTGGAGTCAAAAACAGGGTGCTGAGGGCAATCAGCCCCAGCATTTT
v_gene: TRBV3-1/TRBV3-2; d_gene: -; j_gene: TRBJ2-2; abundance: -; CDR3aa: CASSRDSTGELFF; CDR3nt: TGTGCCAGCAGCCGTGACAGCACCGGGGAGCTGTTTTTT
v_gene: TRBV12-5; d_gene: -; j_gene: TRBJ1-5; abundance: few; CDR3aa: CASGSLEGTQNQPQHF; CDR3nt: TGTGCTAGTGGCAGCCTCGAGGGAACCCAAAATCAGCCCCAGCATTTT
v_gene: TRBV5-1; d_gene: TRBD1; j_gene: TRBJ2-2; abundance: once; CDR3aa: CASSLVAGGTGELFF; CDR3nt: TGCGCCAGCAGCTTGGTGGCAGGGGGCACCGGGGAGCTGTTTTTT
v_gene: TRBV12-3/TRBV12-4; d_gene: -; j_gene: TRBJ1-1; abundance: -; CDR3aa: CASSFWARTEAFF; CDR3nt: TGTGCCAGCAGTTTTTGGGCGAGAACTGAAGCTTTCTTT
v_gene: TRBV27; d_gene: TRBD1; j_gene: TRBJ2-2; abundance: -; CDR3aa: CASSKATGGYTGELFF; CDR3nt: TGTGCCAGCAGTAAGGCGACAGGGGGCTACACCGGGGAGCTGTTTTTT
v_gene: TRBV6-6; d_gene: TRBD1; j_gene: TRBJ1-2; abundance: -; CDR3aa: CASSGQGDYGYTF; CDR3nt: TGTGCCAGCAGCGGACAGGGGGACTATGGCTACACCTTC
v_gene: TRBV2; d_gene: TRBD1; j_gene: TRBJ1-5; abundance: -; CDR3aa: CASSGDRGNSNQPQHF; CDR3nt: TGTGCCAGCAGTGGGGACAGGGGTAATAGCAATCAGCCCCAGCATTTT
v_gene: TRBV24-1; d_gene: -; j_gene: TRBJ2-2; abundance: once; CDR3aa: CATQQMNTGELFF; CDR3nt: TGTGCCACCCAACAGATGAACACCGGGGAGCTGTTTTTT
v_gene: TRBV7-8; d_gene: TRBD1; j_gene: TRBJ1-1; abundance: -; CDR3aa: CASSSRDRPLEAFF; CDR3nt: TGTGCCAGCAGCTCCCGGGACAGGCCACTTGAAGCTTTCTTT
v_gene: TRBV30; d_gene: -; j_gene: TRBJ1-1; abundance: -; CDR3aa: CAWSERYGAFF; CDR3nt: TGTGCCTGGAGTGAGAGGTACGGAGCTTTCTTT
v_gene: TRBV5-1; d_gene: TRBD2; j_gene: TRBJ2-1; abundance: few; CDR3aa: CASSQTGGRGSNEQFF; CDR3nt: TGCGCCAGCAGCCAGACGGGAGGTAGGGGATCCAATGAGCAGTTCTTC
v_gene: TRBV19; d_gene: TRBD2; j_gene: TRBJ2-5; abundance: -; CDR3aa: CASSITSGAVETQYF; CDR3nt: TGTGCCAGTAGTATCACTAGCGGGGCGGTGGAGACCCAGTACTTC
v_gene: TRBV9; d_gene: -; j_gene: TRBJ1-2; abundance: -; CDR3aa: CASSVESGGPYGYTF; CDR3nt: TGTGCCAGCAGCGTAGAGAGTGGAGGGCCCTATGGCTACACCTTC
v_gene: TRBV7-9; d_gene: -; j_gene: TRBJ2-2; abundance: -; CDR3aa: CASSPGSNTGELFF; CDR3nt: TGTGCCAGCAGCCCCGGGTCTAACACCGGGGAGCTGTTTTTT
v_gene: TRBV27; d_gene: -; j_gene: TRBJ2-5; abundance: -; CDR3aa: CASSSYQETQYF; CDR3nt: TGTGCCAGCAGTTCCTACCAAGAGACCCAGTACTTC
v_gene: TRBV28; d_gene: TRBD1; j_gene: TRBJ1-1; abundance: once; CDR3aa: CASRPGQGTEAFF; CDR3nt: TGTGCCAGCAGGCCGGGACAGGGGACTGAAGCTTTCTTT
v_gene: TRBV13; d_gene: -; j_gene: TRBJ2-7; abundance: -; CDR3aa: CASSLGQGEGEQYF; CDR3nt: TGTGCCAGCAGCTTAGGACAGGGGGAGGGCGAGCAGTACTTC
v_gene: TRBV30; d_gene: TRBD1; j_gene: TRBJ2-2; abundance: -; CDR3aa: CAWTASRTGWPGELFF; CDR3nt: TGTGCCTGGACTGCGAGCAGGACAGGGTGGCCCGGGGAGCTGTTTTTT
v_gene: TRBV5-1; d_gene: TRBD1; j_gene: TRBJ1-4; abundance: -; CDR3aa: CASTAGQGTEKLFF; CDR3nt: TGCGCCAGCACCGCTGGACAGGGGACTGAAAAACTGTTTTTT
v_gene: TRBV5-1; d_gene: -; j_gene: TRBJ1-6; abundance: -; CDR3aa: CASSRGEASYNSPLHF; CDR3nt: TGCGCCAGCAGCCGGGGGGAGGCGTCCTATAATTCACCCCTCCACTTT
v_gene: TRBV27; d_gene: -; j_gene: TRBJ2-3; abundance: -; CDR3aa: CASTHNRESTDTQYF; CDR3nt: TGTGCCAGCACCCACAACAGGGAGAGCACAGATACGCAGTATTTT
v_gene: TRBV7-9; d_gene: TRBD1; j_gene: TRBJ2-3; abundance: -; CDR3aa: CASSARRGTGYTDTQYF; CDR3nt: TGTGCCAGCAGCGCCCGCCGCGGGACAGGGTACACAGATACGCAGTATTTT
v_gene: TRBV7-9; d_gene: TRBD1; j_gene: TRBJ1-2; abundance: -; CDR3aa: CASSFSSGGLDYGYTF; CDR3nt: TGTGCCAGCAGCTTCAGTTCAGGGGGCTTGGACTATGGCTACACCTTC
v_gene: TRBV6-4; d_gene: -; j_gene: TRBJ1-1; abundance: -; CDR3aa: CASSVPRGPQNTEAFF; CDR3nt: TGTGCCAGCAGTGTCCCCCGAGGGCCCCAGAACACTGAAGCTTTCTTT
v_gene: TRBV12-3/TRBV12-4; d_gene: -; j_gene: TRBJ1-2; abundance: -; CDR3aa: CASSLTFNYGYTF; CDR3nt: TGTGCCAGCAGTTTAACATTTAACTATGGCTACACCTTC
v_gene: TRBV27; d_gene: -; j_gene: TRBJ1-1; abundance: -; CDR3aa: CASSREGVNTEAFF; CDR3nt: TGTGCCAGCAGTAGGGAGGGGGTGAACACTGAAGCTTTCTTT
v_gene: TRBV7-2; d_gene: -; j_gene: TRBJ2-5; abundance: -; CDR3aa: CASSLGGAQETQYF; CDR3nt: TGTGCCAGCAGCCTGGGGGGGGCCCAAGAGACCCAGTACTTC
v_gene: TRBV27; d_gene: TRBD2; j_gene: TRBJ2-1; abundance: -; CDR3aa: CASAPGLAGAFNEQFF; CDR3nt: TGTGCCAGCGCTCCGGGACTAGCGGGGGCCTTCAATGAGCAGTTCTTC
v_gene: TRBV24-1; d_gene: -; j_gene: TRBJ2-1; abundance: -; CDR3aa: CATGEVNNEQFF; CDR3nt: TGTGCCACCGGGGAGGTTAACAATGAGCAGTTCTTC
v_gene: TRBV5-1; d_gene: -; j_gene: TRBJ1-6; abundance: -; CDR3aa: CASQQDFSYNSPLHF; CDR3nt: TGCGCTTCTCAACAGGATTTCTCCTATAATTCACCCCTCCACTTT
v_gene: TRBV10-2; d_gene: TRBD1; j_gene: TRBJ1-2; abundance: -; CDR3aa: CASSVLTGGEANYGYTF; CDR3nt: TGCGCCAGCAGTGTATTGACAGGGGGCGAAGCTAACTATGGCTACACCTTC
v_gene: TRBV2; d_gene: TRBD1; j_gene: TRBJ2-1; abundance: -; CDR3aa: CASSGEGTGLSEQFF; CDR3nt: TGTGCCAGCAGTGGTGAAGGGACAGGACTTTCTGAGCAGTTCTTC
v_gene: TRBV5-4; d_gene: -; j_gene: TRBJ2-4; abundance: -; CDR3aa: CASSVGGGQNIQYF; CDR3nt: TGTGCCAGCAGTGTAGGAGGGGGCCAAAACATTCAGTACTTC
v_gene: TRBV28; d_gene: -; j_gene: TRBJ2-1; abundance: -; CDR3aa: CASSLRQSGYNEQFF; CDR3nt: TGTGCCAGCAGTCTCCGACAATCAGGGTACAATGAGCAGTTCTTC
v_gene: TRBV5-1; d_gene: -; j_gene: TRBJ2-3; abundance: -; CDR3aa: CASSPLASTDTQYF; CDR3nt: TGCGCCAGCAGCCCTCTAGCGTCCACAGATACGCAGTATTTT
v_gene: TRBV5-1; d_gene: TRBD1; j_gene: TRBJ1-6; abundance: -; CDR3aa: CASSSGDRLNSPLHF; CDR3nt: TGCGCCAGCAGCTCGGGGGACAGACTAAATTCACCCCTCCACTTT
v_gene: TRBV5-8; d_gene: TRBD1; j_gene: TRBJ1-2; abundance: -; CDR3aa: CASSLGQGNGYTF; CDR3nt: TGTGCCAGCAGCTTGGGACAGGGGAATGGCTACACCTTC
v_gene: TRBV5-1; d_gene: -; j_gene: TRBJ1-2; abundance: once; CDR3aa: CASSLEAGVGYTF; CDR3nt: TGCGCCAGCAGCTTGGAGGCAGGGGTAGGCTACACCTTC
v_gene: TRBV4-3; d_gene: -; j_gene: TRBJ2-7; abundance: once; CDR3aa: CASSQDPRDTYEQYF; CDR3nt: TGCGCCAGCAGCCAAGATCCTCGGGACACCTACGAGCAGTACTTC